What follows are 9 T cell receptor beta chains derived from one specimen sequenced in a study of CD8 T cells in Susac syndrome. RNA, at 0.5 to 1 ug, was reverse transcribed with random hexamers. TCRdb re-analysed the immunoSEQ multiplex PCR reads in MiXCR, keeping a single row per CDR3 protein. Among 95,000 to 150,000 distinct CDR3 sequences, 96% were seen once, and the ten largest hold roughly 0.14%. The material sequenced was CD4+ T cells from PBMCs. These TCRs come from a human donor with Susac syndrome.

The chain joins TRBV6-6 to TRBJ2-1; D is unclear. Trimming removed 6 bases at V and 6 bases at J, with 15 bases between. CDR1 and CDR2 (germline): MNHNY, SVGAGI (reference sequence). The CDR3 extends over 14 amino acids. CDR3 in amino acids: CASSRTRETNEQFF. CDR3 DNA sequence: TGTGCCAGCAGCAGGACCCGAGAGACCAATGAGCAGTTCTTC.

V and J are TRBV7-2 and TRBJ2-5, with D maybe TRBD2 (5 bases). Germline V gene lookup returns CDR1 SGHTA and CDR2 FQGNSA. CDR3 length: 14 residues. Trimming removed 4 bases from V and 9 bases from J, with 18 bases in between. The CDR3, as DNA: TGTGCCAGCAGCTCACTGAGCGGCCCGGCGGCCCAGTACTTC. Residues: CASSSLSGPAAQYF.

The genes are TRBV20-1 and TRBJ2-1, with a tentative D call TRBD2 (5 bases). Germline loops: CDR1 DFQATT, CDR2 SNEGSKA (reference sequence). V was shortened by 6 bases and J by 9 bases, with 15 bases between the two germline ends. The CDR3 is 12 residues long. The CDR3 nucleotides are TGCAGTGCAGGCGGGCCTGTGGTTGAGCAGTTCTTC. Translating it yields CSAGGPVVEQFF.

The chain couples TRBV20-1 to TRBJ2-5; 7 nucleotides line up with TRBD2. CDR1 is DFQATT and CDR2 is SNEGSKA in the germline V gene (reference sequence). Germline trimming cut 0 bases from V and 9 bases from J; bases unmatched to any gene: 10. The CDR3 contains 14 residues. CDR3 loop: CSAREQGLGGAQYF. In DNA, the CDR3 is TGCAGTGCTAGAGAGCAAGGACTAGGTGGAGCCCAGTACTTC.

This rearrangement joins TRBV20-1 to TRBJ1-1; D might be TRBD1 (5 bases). The CDR3 has 13 residues. The V gene lost 1 base and the J gene lost 4 bases, with 10 bases spanning the gap. Germline CDR1 is DFQATT and CDR2 is SNEGSKA (reference sequence). The CDR3 loop reads CSARVRVSTEAFF. The CDR3 region has the DNA TGCAGTGCTAGAGTCAGGGTAAGCACTGAAGCTTTCTTT.

The V gene is TRBV27, the J gene TRBJ1-2, with D possibly TRBD1 on 5 matching bases. V lost 6 bases to trimming and J lost 4 bases, with 12 bases between them. This CDR3 has 13 residues. Per the germline V gene, CDR1 is MNHEY and CDR2 is SMNVEV (reference sequence). As DNA, the CDR3 is TGTGCCAGCAGCCTCCGGAGGGGCTATGGCTACACCTTC. This encodes CASSLRRGYGYTF.

The V call is TRBV6-5, the J call TRBJ2-7; D remains unclear. V lost 4 bases to trimming and J lost 4 bases, with 5 bases between them. Germline lookup yields CDR1 MNHEY and CDR2 SVGAGI. This CDR3 has 11 residues. The CDR3 bases are TGTGCCAGCAGTTCCTTTTACGAGCAGTACTTC. Amino acids: CASSSFYEQYF.

The chain links TRBV6-5 to TRBJ1-2, with TRBD1 matching 8 bases. Germline lookup yields CDR1 MNHEY and CDR2 SVGAGI. CDR3 length equals 15 residues. The V gene end was trimmed by 5 bases and the J gene end by 0 bases; junction bases not matched to a gene: 5. In DNA form, the CDR3 reads TGTGCCAGCAGTACACGACAGGGGACTAACTATGGCTACACCTTC. Its translation is CASSTRQGTNYGYTF.

This sequence joins TRBV10-3 and TRBJ2-3; maybe TRBD2 (6 bases). Germline CDR1 and CDR2: ENHRY and SYGVKD. This CDR3 region has 14 residues. The V end was cut by 6 bases, the J end by 2 bases, with 12 bases between. CDR3 protein: CAIRRGWDTDTQYF. Written as DNA, the CDR3 is TGTGCCATCAGGCGGGGATGGGACACAGATACGCAGTATTTT.